The 24 T cell receptor beta chains given below trace back to one sample, sequenced in a study of shared clonotypes between healthy human individuals. Only in-frame clones appear in the TCRdb table, and some are missing; sequencing was by immunoSEQ multiplex PCR. The profile covers 2 million to 2.5 million clones, with roughly 93% appearing a single time and approximately 0.37% taken by the ten largest. The specimen was naive CD4+ T cells from PBMCs. Subset here: CD45RA+ positively selected. The receptors stem from a man aged 18-30 years in good health. Some clones in this sample may be carry-over from other donors' samples.

The V and J genes are TRBV2 and TRBJ2-7; 7 positions match TRBD2. CDR3 length equals 16 residues. The V gene end was trimmed by 4 bases and the J gene end by 0 bases; junction bases not matched to a gene: 9. Germline assignment: CDR1 SNHLY and CDR2 FYNNEI. The CDR3 protein is CASSVGLPSSSYEQYF. CDR3 in DNA: TGTGCCAGCAGTGTGGGACTACCATCGAGCTCCTACGAGCAGTACTTC.

The genes are TRBV5-5 and TRBJ1-1; D ambiguous. V lost 5 bases to trimming and J lost 6 bases, with 11 bases between them. The CDR3 has 12 amino acids. Germline CDR1 and CDR2: SGHKS and YYEKEE (reference sequence). The CDR3 loop reads CASRWEEAEAFF. Written as DNA, the CDR3 is TGTGCCAGCAGGTGGGAGGAGGCTGAAGCTTTCTTT.

The chain is built from TRBV7-9 and TRBJ1-2; D is possibly TRBD1 (5 bases). Germline CDR1 is SEHNR and CDR2 is FQNEAQ (reference sequence). Trimming removed 4 bases from V and 8 bases from J, with 14 bases in between. The CDR3 contains 13 residues. The CDR3: CASSSQGLRGYTF. As DNA, the CDR3 is TGTGCCAGCAGCTCGCAGGGTCTCCGCGGCTACACCTTC.

This clone was recorded once. This rearrangement joins TRBV28 to TRBJ2-5; no reliable D call. The better agreement between TRBJ2-7 and the DNA end casts doubt on the J call. CDR1 and CDR2 from the germline V gene are MDHEN and SYDVKM. CDR3 length: 14 residues. This CDR3 is CASSPPFRSYEQYF. The CDR3 DNA sequence: TGTGCCAGCAGTCCCCCCTTTAGGTCCTACGAGCAGTACTTC.

The genes are TRBV4-3 and TRBJ2-5; 8 bases line up with TRBD1. CDR3 length equals 15 residues. V was clipped by 1 base and J by 5 bases; unmatched bases: 6. The V gene's germline CDR1 is LGHNA and CDR2 YSLEER. CDR3 loop: CASSQATGDKETQYF. The CDR3 DNA follows: TGCGCCAGCAGCCAAGCGACAGGGGACAAGGAGACCCAGTACTTC.

This chain joins TRBV7-2 and TRBJ2-3; 7 nucleotides match TRBD1. After removal of 1 base from V and 6 bases from J, the junction contained 4 bases not matched to a gene. CDR1 is SGHTA, CDR2 FQGNSA, per germline. The CDR3 spans 14 residues. CDR3 nucleotides: TGTGCCAGCAGCTTAGGTCAGGGGGTGGATACGCAGTATTTT. Translation: CASSLGQGVDTQYF.

The rearrangement uses TRBV7-3 and TRBJ2-2; D is unclear. V dropped 4 bases and J dropped 6 bases, with 9 bases sitting between them. This CDR3 contains 13 residues. The germline gives CDR1 SGHTA, CDR2 FQGTGA. As DNA, the CDR3 is TGTGCCAGCAGCTCCAGAGGTTCCGGGGAGCTGTTTTTT. It codes for CASSSRGSGELFF.

Regarding this clone: The sample contains more than one DNA sequence encoding this CDR3. The chain carries TRBV5-1 and TRBJ2-5, with 9 bases fitting TRBD1. Germline assignment: CDR1 SGHRS and CDR2 YFSETQ. V was pared by 4 bases and J by 2 bases, with 3 bases of the junction left unmatched. The CDR3 is 14 amino acids. CDR3 nucleotides: TGCGCCAGCAGCGACGGACAGGGGCAAGAGACCCAGTACTTC. It translates to CASSDGQGQETQYF.

This clone was recorded only once. The DNA of the CDR3 is TGTGCCAGCAGTTACTCGAAGGGGAAGGGAAACACCATATATTTT. It specifies CASSYSKGKGNTIYF. The chain employs TRBV6-5 and TRBJ1-3, with D maybe TRBD1 (5 bases). Germline CDR1 MNHEY, CDR2 SVGAGI. The CDR3 is 15 amino acids. The V and J ends lost 0 bases and 4 bases respectively, with 10 bases between them.

V gene TRBV19 combines with J gene TRBJ2-3; 12 nucleotides align to TRBD1. Trimming cost V 3 bases and J 5 bases; bases outside gene matches: 9. Per the germline V gene, CDR1 is LNHDA and CDR2 is SQIVND (reference sequence). This CDR3 has 17 residues. The CDR3 region is CASSISGTGGIKDTQYF. The CDR3 DNA reads as TGTGCCAGTAGTATCTCCGGGACAGGGGGCATCAAAGATACGCAGTATTTT.

This chain connects TRBV15 to TRBJ2-5; D is perhaps TRBD1 or TRBD2 (5 bases each). V lost 1 base and J lost 2, with 8 bases in between. This CDR3 contains 14 residues. In germline, CDR1 is LNHNV, CDR2 YYDKDF (reference sequence). This CDR3 reads CATSRGGDQETQYF. The CDR3 coding sequence is TGTGCCACCAGCAGAGGAGGGGATCAAGAGACCCAGTACTTC.

V and J are TRBV14 and TRBJ2-7; D is unclear. The CDR3 sequence is 12 residues long. V was pared by 1 base and J by 6 bases, with 7 bases between. The germline gives CDR1 SGHDN, CDR2 FVKESK. CDR3 sequence (DNA): TGTGCCAGCAGCCAAGTTCGTTTCGAGCAGTACTTC. This encodes CASSQVRFEQYF.

The V and J genes are TRBV6-5 and TRBJ2-7; 9 bases line up with TRBD1. The V and J ends lost 6 bases and 3 bases, in that order; junction bases with no gene match: 6. The CDR3 is 14 residues long. Germline CDR1 reads MNHEY; CDR2 reads SVGAGI. The CDR3 reads CASSSGDRVYEQYF. The CDR3 DNA follows: TGTGCCAGCAGCTCCGGGGACAGGGTCTACGAGCAGTACTTC.

This chain connects TRBV6-5 to TRBJ2-7; D gene uncertain. V lost 9 bases and J 0 bases, leaving 3 bases between the germline ends. Germline lookup yields CDR1 MNHEY and CDR2 SVGAGI. This CDR3 is built from 10 residues. This CDR3 is CARSSYEQYF. The DNA for the CDR3 is TGTGCCAGGAGCTCCTACGAGCAGTACTTC.

The chain is built from TRBV19 and TRBJ1-2; TRBD1 agrees at 9 bases. V trimming: 7 bases; J trimming: 1 base; junction bases outside the gene matches: 10. The CDR3 length is 16 residues. Germline CDR1 and CDR2: LNHDA and SQIVND (reference sequence). CDR3 nucleotides: TGTGCCAGTACCGCCTCCGGGACAGGGCTTAACTATGGCTACACCTTC. Amino acids: CASTASGTGLNYGYTF. Complete variable domain (other parts from reference TRBV19 and TRBJ1-2): DGGITQSPKYLFRKEGQNVTLSCEQNLNHDAMYWYRQDPGQGLRLIYYSQIVNDFQKGDIAEGYSVSREKKESFPLTVTSAQKNPTAFYLCASTASGTGLNYGYTFGSGTRLTVV.

In this sample, this clone turned up a few times. The rearrangement joins TRBV18 to TRBJ1-2; a weak D match, TRBD1 (6 bases). V was cut by 5 bases and J by 12 bases, with 16 bases left in between. Germline values: CDR1 KGHSH, CDR2 LQKENI. The CDR3 contains 12 residues. The CDR3 is CASSTRGTADTF. CDR3 bases: TGTGCCAGCTCAACCAGGGGAACCGCTGACACCTTC.

A remark on this clone: This sample also contains other DNA sequences that code for the same CDR3. The chain combines TRBV10-3 with TRBJ2-7; the match to TRBD1 covers 7 bases. This CDR3 region has 13 residues. From germline, CDR1 is ENHRY and CDR2 SYGVKD. Losses at the gene ends were 5 bases for V and 3 bases for J; bases not matched to a gene: 4. CDR3 coding DNA: TGTGCCATCAGTCGGTCAGGGGGCTACGAGCAGTACTTC. Its protein product is CAISRSGGYEQYF.

This chain uses TRBV28 with TRBJ2-7; TRBD1 matches 7 bases. V lost 8 bases to trimming and J lost 0 bases; unmatched junction nucleotides: 1. CDR1 and CDR2 (germline): MDHEN, SYDVKM. This CDR3 has 12 residues. CDR3 sequence (DNA): TGTGCCAGCGGGACAGCCTCCTACGAGCAGTACTTC. Translated: CASGTASYEQYF.

The chain carries TRBV6-9 and TRBJ2-7, with 8 bases matching TRBD2. Looked up from germline, CDR1 is MNHGY and CDR2 is SVAAGI. Germline trimming cut 11 bases from V and 3 bases from J; bases unmatched to any gene: 24. The CDR3 runs to 18 residues. CDR3 amino acids: CADSSPGRRGSGVYEQYF. The CDR3 region has the DNA TGTGCCGACAGCAGTCCGGGTCGGCGCGGTAGCGGGGTCTACGAGCAGTACTTC.

This chain connects TRBV6-1 to TRBJ1-2; D is perhaps TRBD1 (6 bases). V dropped 2 bases and J dropped 2 bases, with 9 bases sitting between them. Germline V lookup: CDR1 MNHNS, CDR2 SASEGT. The CDR3 has 14 residues. CDR3 DNA sequence: TGTGCCAGCAGTGAATCGGGACACAACTATGGCTACACCTTC. Protein: CASSESGHNYGYTF.

The chain carries TRBV29-1 and TRBJ1-5, with 8 bases matching TRBD1. The length of the CDR3 is 13 residues. V gave up 4 bases and J gave up 6 bases; unmatched junction bases: 5. In germline, CDR1 is SQVTM, CDR2 ANQGSEA. The CDR3 region has the DNA TGCAGCGTTGCAACAGGGACAGGTCAGCCCCAGCATTTT. It is translated as CSVATGTGQPQHF.

V usage is TRBV18 and J usage is TRBJ2-4; D is possibly TRBD2 (5 bases). The germline V and J ends were trimmed by 3 bases and 14 bases, with 17 bases remaining between them. Germline V gives CDR1 KGHSH, CDR2 LQKENI. CDR3 size: 13 residues. CDR3 protein: CASSPGPGSQKYF. The CDR3 DNA reads as TGTGCCAGCTCACCGGGTCCGGGATCCCAAAAGTACTTC.

This chain links TRBV19 with TRBJ2-7, with 10 bases that match TRBD1. The V and J ends lost 3 bases and 7 bases, in that order; junction bases with no gene match: 3. CDR1 is LNHDA and CDR2 is SQIVND in the germline V gene (reference sequence). This CDR3 region has 13 residues. CDR3 region: CASSIGQGVEQYF. CDR3 nucleotides: TGTGCCAGTAGTATCGGACAGGGGGTTGAGCAGTACTTC.

This chain's CDR3 is CASSTLAGSSEQYF. The DNA for the CDR3 is TGTGCCAGTAGTACCCTAGCGGGGAGCTCCGAGCAGTACTTC. The chain combines TRBV19 with TRBJ2-7; TRBD2 matches at 9 bases. The junction had 7 bases not matched to a gene; V was cut back by 4 bases and J by 6 bases. Germline CDR1 and CDR2: LNHDA and SQIVND (reference sequence). This CDR3 is 14 amino acids long.